A selection of T cell receptor beta chains follows, all from one sample in a study of CD8 T cells in Susac syndrome. TCRdb passed the immunoSEQ multiplex PCR reads through MiXCR, listing each CDR3 protein once. The sample includes roughly 100,000 distinct CDR3 sequences, approximately 93% of them seen just once. The sequenced sample was CD8+ T cells from PBMCs. The receptors come from a human donor with Susac syndrome. Both conserved end residues are part of each CDR3. Fields, in order: J gene, clone size, D gene, V gene, CDR3 protein, CDR3 DNA. The D gene is left open where the match is weak. Clone sizes are given selectively: once, few, many, or a class where the clone is expanded.

>TRBJ1-1|-|-|TRBV9
CASSGTLMNTEAFF
TGTGCCAGCAGCGGGACACTCATGAACACTGAAGCTTTCTTT
>TRBJ2-1|-|-|TRBV2
CASSEGGFNEQFF
TGTGCCAGCAGTGAAGGGGGCTTCAATGAGCAGTTCTTC
>TRBJ2-5|few|-|TRBV12-3/TRBV12-4
CASSLAEETQYF
TGTGCCAGCAGTTTGGCAGAAGAGACCCAGTACTTC
>TRBJ1-5|once|-|TRBV7-8
CASSRIGQPQHF
TGTGCCAGCAGCCGTATCGGTCAGCCCCAGCATTTT
>TRBJ1-2|-|-|TRBV12-3/TRBV12-4
CASSPANYGYTF
TGTGCCAGCAGCCCAGCCAACTATGGCTACACCTTC
>TRBJ2-3|-|-|TRBV12-3/TRBV12-4
CASSRSSSTDTQYF
TGTGCCAGCAGTCGCTCTTCTAGCACAGATACGCAGTATTTT
>TRBJ2-3|-|TRBD2|TRBV6-5
CASRYTSGFTDTQYF
TGTGCCAGCAGATATACTAGCGGATTCACAGATACGCAGTATTTT
>TRBJ2-2|-|TRBD2|TRBV9
CASSGASGNTGELFF
TGTGCCAGCAGCGGCGCTAGCGGGAACACCGGGGAGCTGTTTTTT
>TRBJ1-1|-|-|TRBV19
CASSIVDGGTEAFF
TGTGCCAGTAGTATAGTGGATGGAGGGACTGAAGCTTTCTTT
>TRBJ2-7|-|-|TRBV15
CATSGTVHYEQYF
TGTGCCACCAGCGGGACCGTTCATTACGAGCAGTACTTC
>TRBJ2-7|-|TRBD1|TRBV20-1
CSATGQGGEQYF
TGCAGTGCGACGGGACAGGGAGGCGAGCAGTACTTC
>TRBJ2-1|-|TRBD2|TRBV13
CASSLRTQRGGEQFF
TGTGCCAGCAGCCTACGGACCCAGCGGGGGGGTGAGCAGTTCTTC
>TRBJ2-7|-|TRBD1|TRBV5-1
CASRHFGQGRSYEQYF
TGCGCCAGCAGACACTTCGGACAGGGACGCTCCTACGAGCAGTACTTC
>TRBJ2-5|-|TRBD2|TRBV4-2
CASSQKAGGDQETQYF
TGTGCCAGCAGCCAAAAAGCGGGGGGCGACCAAGAGACCCAGTACTTC
>TRBJ2-1|-|TRBD2|TRBV9
CASSLSGGAGNEQFF
TGTGCCAGCAGCCTTAGCGGGGGGGCCGGGAATGAGCAGTTCTTC
>TRBJ1-5|-|TRBD1|TRBV29-1
CSVEEGTGTNQPQHF
TGCAGCGTTGAAGAGGGGACAGGAACCAATCAGCCCCAGCATTTT
>TRBJ2-4|-|-|TRBV9
CASSVGGRSSDIQYF
TGTGCCAGCAGCGTAGGGGGACGTTCCTCGGACATTCAGTACTTC
>TRBJ2-1|few|-|TRBV11-2
CASSLEVRLISSYNEQFF
TGTGCCAGCAGCTTAGAGGTCAGATTGATAAGCTCCTACAATGAGCAGTTCTTC
>TRBJ2-3|once|TRBD2|TRBV7-9
CASISGGGPTDTQYF
TGTGCCAGCATCTCGGGCGGGGGGCCCACAGATACGCAGTATTTT
>TRBJ1-5|-|-|TRBV12-3/TRBV12-4
CASSRRSGKGQPQHF
TGTGCCAGCAGCCGACGGAGTGGGAAGGGTCAGCCCCAGCATTTT
>TRBJ1-3|-|-|TRBV9
CASSGGLGNTIYF
TGTGCCAGCAGCGGCGGACTGGGAAACACCATATATTTT
>TRBJ1-1|-|-|TRBV14
CASSLDSPNTEAFF
TGTGCCAGCAGCCTCGACAGTCCGAACACTGAAGCTTTCTTT
>TRBJ1-5|-|-|TRBV20-1
CSARTGGYQHF
TGCAGTGCTAGAACGGGGGGTTACCAGCATTTT
>TRBJ1-1|-|-|TRBV25-1
CASSDYRAMNTEAFF
TGTGCCAGCAGTGACTACAGGGCGATGAACACTGAAGCTTTCTTT
>TRBJ1-1|-|-|TRBV29-1
CSVESDTLGTEAFF
TGCAGCGTTGAATCAGACACTCTCGGGACTGAAGCTTTCTTT
>TRBJ1-6|-|-|TRBV5-6
CASSFVGSLESPLHF
TGTGCCAGCAGCTTCGTGGGGAGTTTGGAGTCACCCCTCCACTTT
>TRBJ2-6|-|TRBD2|TRBV4-2
CASSPTSGSGANVLTF
TGTGCCAGCAGCCCGACTAGCGGCTCTGGGGCCAACGTCCTGACTTTC
>TRBJ2-7|once|-|TRBV15
CATSLRGLSAEQYF
TGTGCCACCAGCCTCCGAGGGCTTTCCGCGGAGCAGTACTTC
>TRBJ2-2|once|-|TRBV4-2
CASSQDQAQRDTGELFF
TGTGCCAGCAGCCAAGATCAAGCCCAACGGGACACCGGGGAGCTGTTTTTT
>TRBJ2-6|-|-|TRBV4-2
CASSQADSSGANVLTF
TGTGCCAGCAGCCAAGCGGACAGCTCTGGGGCCAACGTCCTGACTTTC
>TRBJ2-5|-|TRBD1|TRBV9
CASSTTTGLQETQYF
TGTGCCAGCAGCACCACGACAGGGCTCCAAGAGACCCAGTACTTC
>TRBJ1-2|once|TRBD1|TRBV20-1
CSARRTGEIINYGYTF
TGCAGTGCTCGACGGACAGGGGAGATAATAAACTATGGCTACACCTTC
>TRBJ2-7|-|-|TRBV19
CASSISPYEQYF
TGTGCCAGTAGTATAAGTCCCTACGAGCAGTACTTC
>TRBJ1-1|-|-|TRBV9
CASSGSFTEAFF
TGTGCCAGCAGCGGGTCCTTCACTGAAGCTTTCTTT
>TRBJ2-1|few|-|TRBV6-5
CASSYGPTDYNEQFF
TGTGCCAGCAGTTACGGGCCCACGGATTACAATGAGCAGTTCTTC
>TRBJ2-2|-|-|TRBV5-1
CASSLDLRGKNTGELFF
TGCGCCAGCAGCTTGGATCTCCGGGGGAAAAACACCGGGGAGCTGTTTTTT
>TRBJ1-2|once|-|TRBV5-4
CASSPREANYGYTF
TGTGCCAGCAGCCCGAGGGAGGCTAACTATGGCTACACCTTC
>TRBJ1-1|-|-|TRBV5-6
CASIGANTEAFF
TGTGCCAGTATCGGGGCGAACACTGAAGCTTTCTTT
>TRBJ1-2|-|-|TRBV25-1
CASSQNGYTF
TGTGCCAGCTCCCAGAATGGCTACACCTTC